The sequence of this TCR beta chain was determined in a study of low-dose radiotherapy and immunotherapy resistance in tumors. Overall study: Cohort 1 got 0.5 Gy per fraction every 2 weeks, 6.5 Gy in total. Aspirin 300 mg, taken orally and daily, was given to patients for four cycles from cycle 1 day 1.

Covering alpha and beta chains, TRAV- and TRBV-specific primers were used for the first-strand cDNA. A constant-region primer paired with the V-primer adapter amplified TCRs over about 20 PCR cycles. Researchers amplified the isolated mRNA using in vitro transcription. MiXCR, applied by TCRdb to the reads, yields one record per CDR3 protein. The table includes tens of thousands of distinct CDR3 sequences, over 15% detected once. Germline CDR1 reads MDHEN; CDR2 reads SYDVKM. This CDR3 has 13 amino acids. V was clipped by 8 bases and J by 3 bases; unmatched bases: 4. Specified time point: after trial treatment. Treatment indicated: LDRT plus nivolumab, ipilimumab, low-dose cyclophosphamide and aspirin (RACIN trial). This clonotype turned up a few times.

The source material was PBMCs, sampled after low-dose radiotherapy plus immunotherapy. V and J are TRBV28 and TRBJ2-7, with 10 bases that match TRBD1. The sequence was obtained from a male donor with prostate cancer. In DNA form, the CDR3 reads TGTGCCAGCCGGAGGACAGGGGGCTACGAGCAGTACTTC. This gives the protein CASRRTGGYEQYF.